Below are 20 T cell receptor beta chains sequenced from a single sample in a study of blood T cell repertoires in COVID-19. Generated by immunoSEQ multiplex PCR, the TCRdb table keeps only in-frame clones and is missing some. The sample has about 74,000 clones, 85% to 95% seen once; the top ten hold approximately 4.8%. Sequenced material: peripheral blood. These receptors all come from an older woman with active COVID-19.

The CDR3, as DNA: TGTGCCAGCAGTGGAGGGGGCGAGGCCGCCATAGGACAGCCCCAGCATTTT. Translated: CASSGGGEAAIGQPQHF. This chain connects TRBV6-1 to TRBJ1-5; 7 positions agree with TRBD1. Germline V CDR1 and CDR2: MNHNS, SASEGT. The V and J ends lost 4 bases and 7 bases, in that order; junction bases with no gene match: 16. CDR3 length: 17 residues.

This clone was seen just once. The V gene is TRBV19, the J gene TRBJ2-1; D might be TRBD2 (7 bases). Trimming took off 2 bases at V and 5 bases at J, with 13 bases between the two ends. The CDR3 is 15 residues long. In germline, CDR1 is LNHDA, CDR2 SQIVND (reference sequence). The CDR3 is CASSIRGGLNNEQFF. The CDR3 DNA follows: TGTGCCAGTAGTATACGCGGGGGCCTCAACAATGAGCAGTTCTTC.

This chain's CDR3 is CASSQDIQADFFVTEAFF. CDR3 coding DNA: TGTGCCAGCAGCCAGGATATACAGGCTGACTTTTTTGTCACTGAAGCTTTCTTT. The chain carries TRBV7-9 and TRBJ1-1; D possibly corresponds to TRBD1 (5 bases). The V gene's germline CDR1 is SEHNR and CDR2 FQNEAQ (reference sequence). The V end lost 5 bases, the J end lost 4 bases, and 26 bases lay between the germline ends. The CDR3 is 18 amino acids.

This sequence joins TRBV5-1 and TRBJ2-3; D unclear. Germline lookup yields CDR1 SGHRS and CDR2 YFSETQ. Trimming pared 0 bases from V and 2 bases from J, leaving 7 bases between. The CDR3 spans 14 residues. This CDR3 reads CASSLVSDTDTQYF. The CDR3 DNA reads TGCGCCAGCAGCTTGGTAAGCGACACAGATACGCAGTATTTT.

This chain links TRBV5-4 with TRBJ2-7, with TRBD2 matching over 7 bases. Trimming removed 0 bases from V and 6 bases from J; junction bases left unmatched: 6. The V gene's germline CDR1 is SGHNT and CDR2 YYREEE (reference sequence). This CDR3 spans 14 amino acids. The CDR3 is CASSLAGGTGEQYF. Here the CDR3 DNA reads TGTGCCAGCAGCTTGGCGGGAGGAACGGGCGAGCAGTACTTC.

V is TRBV10-3 and J is TRBJ1-6, with unresolved D. The CDR3 is 16 amino acids. Germline V gene lookup returns CDR1 ENHRY and CDR2 SYGVKD. Trimming removed 2 bases at V and 6 bases at J, with 14 bases between. CDR3 bases: TGTGCCATCAGTGAGCTTGCAGGAAGATCTAATTCACCCCTCCACTTT. Translated: CAISELAGRSNSPLHF.

The chain combines TRBV28 with TRBJ1-1; D unresolved. Germline V CDR1 and CDR2: MDHEN, SYDVKM. Trimming cost V 8 bases and J 0 bases, with 7 bases left between them. The CDR3 consists of 12 residues. CDR3 residues: CASGELNTEAFF. CDR3 nucleotide sequence: TGTGCCAGCGGGGAGCTGAACACTGAAGCTTTCTTT.

The chain combines TRBV11-1 with TRBJ2-3; TRBD2 matches at 13 bases. The ends lost 3 bases at V and 5 bases at J; junction bases unmatched: 5. From germline, CDR1 is SGHAT and CDR2 FQDESV (reference sequence). CDR3 length equals 16 residues. The CDR3 sequence is CASSFRTSGSLDTQYF. CDR3 DNA sequence: TGTGCCAGCAGCTTTAGGACTAGCGGGAGTTTAGATACGCAGTATTTT.

V usage is TRBV15 and J usage is TRBJ2-3; weak D call: TRBD1 (5 bases). Germline loops: CDR1 LNHNV, CDR2 YYDKDF (reference sequence). V was shortened by 3 bases and J by 0 bases, with 13 bases between the two germline ends. The CDR3 is 16 amino acids. CDR3 nucleotide sequence: TGTGCCACCAGCAGCCCCAGGGCCGTTAGCACAGATACGCAGTATTTT. It yields the protein CATSSPRAVSTDTQYF.

The rearrangement joins TRBV12-1 to TRBJ2-5; the table's TRBD1 call for D was not verified on the DNA. TRBV12-1 is a pseudogene locus. The CDR3 sequence is 17 residues long. CDR3: CASSRPNRDTPQETQYF. In nucleotides, the CDR3 is TGTGCCAGCAGCCGTCCCAACCGGGACACGCCACAAGAGACCCAGTACTTC.

The J gene is TRBJ2-5, the V gene TRBV25-1, with D hard to call. The CDR3 is made up of 14 amino acids. V was clipped by 3 bases and J by 5 bases, with 13 bases between them. Germline CDR1 MGHDK, CDR2 SYGVNS. The CDR3 DNA follows: TGTGCCAGCAGTGAGTCGTCACTTTGGGAGACCCAGTACTTC. This sequence encodes CASSESSLWETQYF.

V and J are TRBV27 and TRBJ1-1; D is perhaps TRBD1 (5 bases). Trimming took off 2 bases at V and 4 bases at J, with 8 bases between the two ends. CDR3 length equals 13 residues. CDR1 and CDR2 (germline): MNHEY, SMNVEV (reference sequence). The CDR3 DNA reads as TGTGCCAGCAGTTTAGGGGGGGGCACTGAAGCTTTCTTT. It encodes CASSLGGGTEAFF.

The J gene is TRBJ2-1, the V gene TRBV28, with TRBD2 as a possible D gene (5 bases). The ends were cut back, 6 bases at V and 0 bases at J, with 9 bases in the middle. Germline values: CDR1 MDHEN, CDR2 SYDVKM. The CDR3 is made up of 14 amino acids. The DNA of the CDR3 is TGTGCCAGCAGAGCGGAACACTCCTACAATGAGCAGTTCTTC. Protein product: CASRAEHSYNEQFF.

The chain has TRBV25-1 and TRBJ1-5; tentatively, D is TRBD1 (6 bases). This CDR3 region has 13 residues. Germline CDR1 reads MGHDK; CDR2 reads SYGVNS. V lost 3 bases, J lost 9 bases, and 12 bases lay in between. The CDR3: CASSDGGSGPQHF. As DNA, the CDR3 is TGTGCCAGCAGTGATGGGGGCTCGGGGCCCCAGCATTTT.

The chain links TRBV27 to TRBJ1-2, with TRBD1 identical over 8 bases. Losses at the gene ends were 5 bases for V and 2 bases for J; bases not matched to a gene: 4. This CDR3 is built from 14 residues. CDR1 is MNHEY, CDR2 SMNVEV, per germline (reference sequence). The CDR3 bases are TGTGCCAGCAGTATAAACAGGGGGAACTATGGCTACACCTTC. It translates to CASSINRGNYGYTF.

The J gene is TRBJ2-2, the V gene TRBV3-1 (or the pseudogene TRBV3-2), with D uncertain. The CDR3 extends over 15 amino acids. Trimming removed 0 bases at V and 3 bases at J, with 8 bases between. Germline V gene sequence: CDR1 LGHDT, CDR2 YNNKEL (reference sequence). This chain's CDR3 is CASSQDPSYTGELFF. CDR3 DNA sequence: TGTGCCAGCAGCCAAGATCCCTCGTACACCGGGGAGCTGTTTTTT.

The chain employs TRBV27 and TRBJ2-1, with a tentative D call TRBD1 (6 bases). The CDR3 is 14 amino acids. V lost 3 bases and J 7 bases, leaving 13 bases between the germline ends. Germline loops: CDR1 MNHEY, CDR2 SMNVEV (reference sequence). The CDR3 protein is CASSLFSGVNEQFF. As DNA, the CDR3 is TGTGCCAGCAGTTTGTTTTCAGGGGTTAATGAGCAGTTCTTC.

In this sample, this clone turned up a few times. Other DNA sequences of this sample code for an identical CDR3. CDR3 DNA sequence: TGTGCCAGTAGTATCCAGGGCTCCTACGAGCAGTACTTC. It codes for CASSIQGSYEQYF. The chain is built from TRBV19 and TRBJ2-7, with D possibly being TRBD1 (5 bases). CDR3 size: 13 residues. In germline, CDR1 is LNHDA, CDR2 SQIVND (reference sequence). Trimming cost V 3 bases and J 0 bases, with 6 bases left between them.

The rearrangement uses TRBV27 and TRBJ2-1, with 7 bases aligning to TRBD2. The CDR3 is made up of 15 amino acids. Germline V gives CDR1 MNHEY, CDR2 SMNVEV (reference sequence). The junction had 12 bases not matched to a gene; V was cut back by 6 bases and J by 7 bases. The CDR3 region is CASREPGGPSNEQFF. CDR3 nucleotide sequence: TGTGCCAGCAGAGAACCGGGAGGCCCGTCGAATGAGCAGTTCTTC.

The J gene is TRBJ2-6, the V gene TRBV4-1; D perhaps matches TRBD2 (5 bases). CDR3 size: 18 residues. CDR1 and CDR2 from the germline V gene are MGHRA and YSYEKL. V gave up 0 bases and J gave up 3 bases, with 15 bases separating them. CDR3 nucleotides: TGCGCCAGCAGCCAAGATAGAGGACTCTTGCTTGGGGCCAACGTCCTGACTTTC. Translation gives CASSQDRGLLLGANVLTF.